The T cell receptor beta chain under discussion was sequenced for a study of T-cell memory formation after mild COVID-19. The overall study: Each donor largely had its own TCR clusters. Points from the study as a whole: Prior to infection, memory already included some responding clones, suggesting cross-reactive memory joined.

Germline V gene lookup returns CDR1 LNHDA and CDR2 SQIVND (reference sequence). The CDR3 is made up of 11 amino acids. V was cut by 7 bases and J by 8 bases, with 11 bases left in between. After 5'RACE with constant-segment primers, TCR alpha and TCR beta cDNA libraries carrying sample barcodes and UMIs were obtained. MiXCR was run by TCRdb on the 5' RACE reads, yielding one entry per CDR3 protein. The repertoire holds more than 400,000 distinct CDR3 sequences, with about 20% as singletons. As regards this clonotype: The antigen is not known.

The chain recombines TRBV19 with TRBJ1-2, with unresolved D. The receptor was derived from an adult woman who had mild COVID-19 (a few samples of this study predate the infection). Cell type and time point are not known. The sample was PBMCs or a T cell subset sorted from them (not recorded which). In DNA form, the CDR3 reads TGTGCCAGTACTGGCAGCTGGGGCTACACCTTC. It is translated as CASTGSWGYTF.